The 17 T cell receptor beta chains listed next were all sequenced from one sample in a study of control samples from healthy donors and cancer patients. Method: immunoSEQ multiplex PCR; TCRdb's copy keeps in-frame clones and lacks some. The sample carries 90,000 to 110,000 clones, roughly 80% recorded once. The sequencing sample was made of blood. Receptors were obtained from a woman aged 45 to 65 in good health.

J is TRBJ1-1 and V is TRBV19; TRBD1 might be the D (6 bases). Germline values: CDR1 LNHDA, CDR2 SQIVND (reference sequence). Trimming took 6 bases from V and 4 from J, leaving 12 bases between them. This CDR3 spans 13 amino acids. CDR3 DNA: TGTGCCAGTAGCGAAGTCAGGGGCACTGAAGCTTTCTTT. Translating gives CASSEVRGTEAFF.

This clone turned up a few times. This chain uses TRBV4-2 with TRBJ2-4; no clear D. The CDR3 has 15 amino acids. V was cut by 0 bases and J by 2 bases, with 8 bases left in between. The germline V gene has CDR1 LGHNA and CDR2 YNFKEQ. CDR3 in DNA: TGTGCCAGCAGCCAAGATGGGCAGTCCAAAAACATTCAGTACTTC. Protein product: CASSQDGQSKNIQYF.

This clone was seen once. The rearrangement links TRBV18 to TRBJ2-6; no clear D. Trimming took 2 bases from V and 2 from J, leaving 4 bases between them. The CDR3 runs to 14 residues. Per the germline V gene, CDR1 is KGHSH and CDR2 is LQKENI. CDR3 amino acids: CASSPGTGANVLTF. CDR3 in DNA: TGTGCCAGCTCACCAGGGACTGGGGCCAACGTCCTGACTTTC.

CDR3 protein: CASSILPQGINEKLFF. CDR3 coding DNA: TGTGCCAGTAGTATACTTCCGCAGGGGATTAATGAAAAACTGTTTTTT. The rearrangement joins TRBV19 to TRBJ1-4, with TRBD1 as a possible D gene (6 bases). From germline, CDR1 is LNHDA and CDR2 SQIVND (reference sequence). The CDR3 is 16 amino acids. V shed 2 bases and J shed 4 bases, with 14 bases lying between them.

The chain carries TRBV21-1 and TRBJ1-1; the DNA was not used to check the table's D call, TRBD1. TRBV21-1 is reported as a pseudogene. The CDR3 has 15 amino acids. The CDR3 DNA sequence: TGTGCCAGCAGCATTTGCCCAGGGGCGAACACTGAAGCTTTCTTT. It translates to CASSICPGANTEAFF.

The rearrangement uses TRBV2 and TRBJ2-1; 11 positions match TRBD2. Germline V CDR1 and CDR2: SNHLY, FYNNEI. The trim removed 5 bases at V and 5 bases at J, leaving 5 bases unmatched. CDR3 size: 15 residues. This CDR3 is CASSPLAGGDNEQFF. The CDR3 region has the DNA TGTGCCAGCAGTCCTCTAGCGGGAGGTGACAATGAGCAGTTCTTC.

The genes are TRBV25-1 and TRBJ2-5; D uncertain. V gave up 1 base and J gave up 2 bases, with 8 bases separating them. CDR3 length: 14 residues. Germline CDR1 reads MGHDK; CDR2 reads SYGVNS. DNA for the CDR3: TGTGCCAGCAGTGAATTAGGGATTCAAGAGACCCAGTACTTC. This translates into CASSELGIQETQYF.

This clone was counted once. The chain links TRBV18 to TRBJ1-1; D unclear. With 6 bases removed from V and 0 bases from J, the gap between germline ends came to 5 bases. CDR3 size: 12 residues. Germline CDR1 and CDR2: KGHSH and LQKENI. CDR3 protein: CASSRLNTEAFF. The CDR3 coding sequence is TGTGCCAGCTCCAGGCTGAACACTGAAGCTTTCTTT. The full variable domain, in which reference TRBV18 and TRBJ1-1 provide the parts outside the CDR3, is NAGVMQNPRHLVRRRGQEARLRCSPMKGHSHVYWYRQLPEEGLKFMVYLQKENIIDESGMPKERFSAEFPKEGPSILRIQQVVRGDSAAYFCASSRLNTEAFFGQGTRLTVV.

About this clone itself: The same CDR3 is also encoded by other DNA sequences in this sample. The chain recombines TRBV5-1 with TRBJ1-2; D remains ambiguous. The CDR3 is 13 amino acids. V was shortened by 0 bases and J by 4 bases, with 7 bases between the two germline ends. Germline CDR1 is SGHRS and CDR2 is YFSETQ. The CDR3 loop reads CASSLDRFYGYTF. DNA for the CDR3: TGCGCCAGCAGCTTGGACAGATTCTATGGCTACACCTTC. Full variable domain (remainder filled in from reference TRBV5-1 and TRBJ1-2): KAGVTQTPRYLIKTRGQQVTLSCSPISGHRSVSWYQQTPGQGLQFLFEYFSETQRNKGNFPGRFSGRQFSNSRSEMNVSTLELGDSALYLCASSLDRFYGYTFGSGTRLTVV.

The chain uses TRBV19 and TRBJ1-1; D possibly corresponds to TRBD1 (6 bases). Trimming took off 8 bases at V and 13 bases at J, with 17 bases between the two ends. This CDR3 region has 11 residues. CDR1 and CDR2 from the germline V gene are LNHDA and SQIVND (reference sequence). The CDR3 here is CASGVAGDGFF. The DNA for the CDR3 is TGTGCCAGTGGGGTGGCAGGGGATGGTTTCTTT.

The J gene is TRBJ1-6, the V gene TRBV7-9; D is uncertain. Trimming shortened V by 6 bases and J by 5 bases, and 11 bases separated the two germline ends. The length of the CDR3 is 14 residues. Germline CDR1 reads SEHNR; CDR2 reads FQNEAQ (reference sequence). The CDR3 sequence: CASRMVAHNSPLHF. CDR3 DNA: TGTGCCAGCAGGATGGTGGCCCATAATTCACCCCTCCACTTT.

The rearrangement uses TRBV7-8 and TRBJ2-7; maybe TRBD2 (5 bases). The V end was cut by 1 base, the J end by 0 bases, with 10 bases between. The CDR3 is made up of 15 amino acids. In germline, CDR1 is SGHVS, CDR2 FQNEAQ. The CDR3: CASSLGTGSSYEQYF. The CDR3, as DNA: TGTGCCAGCAGCTTAGGGACGGGGAGCTCCTACGAGCAGTACTTC.

The V gene is TRBV11-2, the J gene TRBJ1-6, with D perhaps TRBD1 (6 bases). Per the germline V gene, CDR1 is SGHAT and CDR2 is FQNNGV. Trimming pared 7 bases from V and 6 bases from J, leaving 16 bases between. This CDR3 is 15 amino acids long. The CDR3 sequence is CASTYTGGSNSPLHF. CDR3 bases: TGTGCCAGCACCTACACGGGGGGCTCTAATTCACCCCTCCACTTT.

The rearrangement links TRBV11-1 to TRBJ2-3, with D unclear. V dropped 6 bases and J dropped 3 bases, with 16 bases sitting between them. CDR1 and CDR2 from the germline V gene are SGHAT and FQDESV (reference sequence). The CDR3 is 15 amino acids. The CDR3 loop is CASRVRPRETDTQYF. The CDR3 DNA reads TGTGCCAGCAGGGTAAGACCCCGAGAGACAGATACGCAGTATTTT.

The chain links TRBV7-9 to TRBJ1-4; no definite D call. The CDR3 is made up of 12 amino acids. Germline CDR1 SEHNR, CDR2 FQNEAQ (reference sequence). Trimming left V 5 bases short and J 2 bases short, with 3 bases between. CDR3 bases: TGTGCCAGCAGCCGTACTAATGAAAAACTGTTTTTT. This gives the protein CASSRTNEKLFF.

The rearrangement links TRBV5-5 to TRBJ1-1, with D possibly matching TRBD1 (5 bases). CDR1 is SGHKS and CDR2 is YYEKEE in the germline V gene (reference sequence). There are 18 residues in the CDR3. V lost 3 bases to trimming and J lost 0 bases, with 21 bases between them. CDR3 loop: CASSSQWTGPLLNTEAFF. The CDR3 DNA is TGTGCCAGCAGCTCGCAGTGGACGGGACCCCTTTTGAACACTGAAGCTTTCTTT.

The genes are TRBV28 and TRBJ2-7; D remains ambiguous. The CDR3 totals 14 residues. Germline CDR1 and CDR2: MDHEN and SYDVKM. V dropped 4 bases and J dropped 3 bases, with 13 bases sitting between them. In DNA form, the CDR3 reads TGTGCCAGCAGTTCGGTCGGGTATGACTACGAGCAGTACTTC. It yields the protein CASSSVGYDYEQYF.